Detailed here is one T cell receptor beta chain. Here immunoSEQ multiplex PCR was the method, and the copy in TCRdb shows in-frame clones only, minus some. The sample consists of 40,000 to 60,000 clones, 85% to 90% of them appearing once. Unmatched junction bases numbered 2, after V lost 5 bases and J lost 7 bases. The CDR3 covers 12 residues. Germline V gene data show CDR1 as MNHNS and CDR2 as SASEGT. This specimen comes from a study of T cell changes during pregnancy in multiple sclerosis. The sequence derives from a female donor in good health, enrolled as a control in a pregnancy study. The starting material was peripheral blood, obtained in the first trimester of pregnancy. V usage is TRBV6-1 and J usage is TRBJ1-1; 9 positions agree with TRBD1. Here the CDR3 reads CASSWGQGEAFF. The CDR3 DNA reads as TGTGCCAGCAGTTGGGGACAGGGTGAAGCTTTCTTT.